This TCR beta chain was documented in a study of cytomegalovirus exposure and HLA in healthy donors. Overall study: Among several hundred genotyped donors, around 81% fell in the Caucasian-associated ancestry cluster.

Study-wide results and caveats: In a later analysis, around 18,000 TCR beta sequences were associated with HLA alleles at 0.05 false discovery rate. Listed as cytomegalovirus-associated were over 150 TCR beta chains. In a later analysis, V- and J-gene trimming of beta chains associated with a DCLRE1C missense variant, replicated independently.

13 Jbeta primers and 60 Vbeta primers were used for the PCR. Measured with immunoSEQ multiplex PCR; TCRdb has only the in-frame clones, and not every one. The sample carries almost 200,000 clones, about four fifths recorded once. Concerning this clone: The antigen is unknown.

The sequence derives from a male donor in good health and CMV-seropositive. The specimen sequenced was PBMCs.

Here the CDR3 DNA reads TGTGCCAGCAGCTACGTGGGAGGGGGTTCAACCGGGGAGCTGTTTTTT. Translating it yields CASSYVGGGSTGELFF. This sequence joins TRBV7-3 and TRBJ2-2; D possibly corresponds to TRBD2 (7 bases). Trimming shortened V by 4 bases and J by 5 bases, and 17 bases separated the two germline ends. This CDR3 is 16 amino acids long. The germline CDR1 and CDR2 sequences are SGHTA and FQGTGA.